The 19 T cell receptor beta chains below come from one sample, sequenced in a study of T-cell reconstitution after alpha-beta-depleted transplantation in children. Using unique molecular identifiers, the investigators prepared the TCRbeta library. TCRdb re-called the PCR reads through MiXCR, storing one row per CDR3 protein. The sample yields 300,000 to 350,000 distinct CDR3 sequences, roughly 21% seen once. This specimen consisted of PBMCs, mostly from graft donor cells, obtained 180 days after TCRalphabeta/CD19-depleted stem cell transplant. These receptors originate from a male patient between 10 and 17 years old who had a stem cell transplant for acute lymphoblastic leukemia, so the T cells may come from the graft donor.

V usage is TRBV7-2 and J usage is TRBJ2-1, with 7 positions matching TRBD1. CDR3 length: 14 amino acids. V was clipped by 8 bases and J by 9 bases; unmatched bases: 13. Germline loops: CDR1 SGHTA, CDR2 FQGNSA. CDR3 amino acids: CASLLAGGRGEQFF. As DNA, the CDR3 is TGTGCCAGCTTATTAGCAGGGGGAAGGGGTGAGCAGTTCTTC.

About this clonotype itself: Its ends do not fully match the called genes, so a read error is possible. The chain carries TRBV4-1 and TRBJ2-7; 9 nucleotides align to TRBD1. This CDR3 is 15 amino acids long. Germline lookup yields CDR1 MGHRA and CDR2 YSYEKL. CDR3 sequence reads: CACSQGQGPSYEQYF. The CDR3 bases are TGCGCCTGCAGCCAGGGACAGGGACCCTCCTACGAGCAGTACTTC.

The chain joins TRBV18 to TRBJ1-1, with D tentatively TRBD1 (6 bases). V was trimmed by 4 bases and J by 1 base, leaving 10 bases between them. The CDR3 runs 14 residues. From germline, CDR1 is KGHSH and CDR2 LQKENI. The CDR3 DNA is TGTGCCAGCTCACTCCTGACAGGGAACACTGAAGCTTTCTTT. It specifies CASSLLTGNTEAFF.

The chain couples TRBV5-1 to TRBJ2-5, with TRBD2 matching 7 bases. This CDR3 has 19 amino acids. J was trimmed by 0 bases and V by 3 bases; bases with no gene match: 17. CDR1 is SGHRS and CDR2 is YFSETQ in the germline V gene. This CDR3 is CASSSRLAVSGPYQETQYF. In nucleotides, the CDR3 is TGCGCCAGCAGCTCCAGGCTAGCGGTATCAGGCCCCTACCAAGAGACCCAGTACTTC.

This clonotype has a handful of counts. The genes are TRBV6-5 and TRBJ2-5; weak D call: TRBD2 (5 bases). This CDR3 contains 15 residues. The germline V gene has CDR1 MNHEY and CDR2 SVGAGI. The V end was cut by 2 bases, the J end by 5 bases, with 15 bases between. CDR3 nucleotide sequence: TGTGCCAGCAGTTACGGAAGGCGGGTCTCGGAGACCCAGTACTTC. It translates to CASSYGRRVSETQYF.

A few counts support this clonotype. The V and J genes are TRBV2 and TRBJ2-7, with 10 nucleotides matching TRBD2. The ends lost 2 bases at V and 5 bases at J; junction bases unmatched: 3. This CDR3 spans 14 amino acids. The germline gives CDR1 SNHLY, CDR2 FYNNEI. CDR3 DNA sequence: TGTGCCAGCAGTGAATGGGGACTAGCGAACGAGCAGTACTTC. Amino acid sequence: CASSEWGLANEQYF.

J is TRBJ1-2 and V is TRBV29-1, with D unresolved. The CDR3 has 12 residues. With 0 bases removed from V and 12 bases from J, the gap between germline ends came to 14 bases. Germline CDR1 and CDR2: SQVTM and ANQGSEA. The CDR3: CSVEDNGVAHTF. For the CDR3, the DNA is TGCAGCGTTGAAGATAATGGGGTGGCTCACACCTTC. Filled out from reference TRBV29-1 and TRBJ1-2, the complete variable domain reads SAVISQKPSRDICQRGTSLTIQCQVDSQVTMMFWYRQQPGQSLTLIATANQGSEATYESGFVIDKFPISRPNLTFSTLTVSNMSPEDSSIYLCSVEDNGVAHTFGSGTRLTVV.

This chain joins TRBV27 and TRBJ1-2; no clear D gene. The CDR3 loop spans 14 amino acids. V dropped 0 bases and J dropped 6 bases, with 11 bases sitting between them. CDR1 is MNHEY and CDR2 is SMNVEV in the germline V gene (reference sequence). The DNA of the CDR3 is TGTGCCAGCAGTTTATCGTACAGCGGCCATGGCTACACCTTC. Translated, it gives CASSLSYSGHGYTF.

The rearrangement links TRBV20-1 to TRBJ1-5; 7 bases line up with TRBD1. This CDR3 spans 14 amino acids. Trimming took 4 bases from V and 4 from J; bases not matched to a gene: 7. Germline CDR1 is DFQATT and CDR2 is SNEGSKA (reference sequence). The CDR3 nucleotides read TGCAGTGCTATAGGAACAGGGGCTAATCAGCCCCAGCATTTT. Protein product: CSAIGTGANQPQHF.

This clonotype was detected a few times. The chain joins TRBV7-9 to TRBJ1-1; D gene unclear. The CDR3 covers 13 residues. The V gene lost 4 bases and the J gene lost 0 bases, with 6 bases spanning the gap. Germline loops: CDR1 SEHNR, CDR2 FQNEAQ (reference sequence). The CDR3 coding sequence is TGTGCCAGCAGCTCGTGGATGAACACTGAAGCTTTCTTT. Translation gives CASSSWMNTEAFF.

The chain combines TRBV7-9 with TRBJ1-2, with D tentatively TRBD1 (5 bases). Between the trimmed V and J ends, which lost 4 bases and 4 bases, there was a span of 10 bases. Germline V gene data show CDR1 as SEHNR and CDR2 as FQNEAQ (reference sequence). CDR3 size: 13 residues. CDR3 nucleotide sequence: TGTGCCAGCAGCTGGGGGGTACCCTATGGCTACACCTTC. Encoded protein: CASSWGVPYGYTF.

This sequence joins TRBV20-1 and TRBJ2-1; 13 bases line up with TRBD2. The junction had 11 bases not matched to a gene; V was cut back by 0 bases and J by 15 bases. CDR1 and CDR2 (germline): DFQATT, SNEGSKA (reference sequence). The CDR3 runs 15 residues. The CDR3 loop reads CSAREGETSGRSSFF. In DNA form, the CDR3 reads TGCAGTGCTAGAGAAGGGGAGACTAGCGGGAGGTCGTCGTTCTTC.

This rearrangement joins TRBV10-1 to TRBJ1-1, with D hard to call. The CDR3 is 14 residues long. The V and J ends lost 5 bases and 1 base respectively, with 11 bases between them. CDR1 and CDR2 (germline): WNHNN, SYGVQD (reference sequence). This CDR3 reads CASSQTIGNTEAFF. CDR3 nucleotides: TGCGCCAGCAGTCAAACAATCGGGAACACTGAAGCTTTCTTT.

This chain uses TRBV24-1 with TRBJ2-5; 10 positions match TRBD2. V trimming: 1 base; J trimming: 1 base; junction bases outside the gene matches: 2. CDR1 and CDR2 from the germline V gene are KGHDR and SFDVKD. This CDR3 region has 16 residues. The CDR3 is CATSDFRTSGQETQYF. The CDR3 nucleotides read TGTGCCACCAGTGATTTTAGGACTAGCGGCCAAGAGACCCAGTACTTC.

This clonotype came up a few times. The chain uses TRBV29-1 and TRBJ1-2; the match to TRBD1 covers 7 bases. Germline-derived CDR1 and CDR2 are SQVTM and ANQGSEA. This CDR3 region has 13 residues. The J segment lost 8 bases and the V segment lost 4 bases, leaving 10 bases of the junction unmatched. CDR3 protein: CSVGRDRREGYTF. The CDR3 DNA is TGCAGCGTTGGGCGGGACAGAAGAGAAGGCTACACCTTC. The entire variable domain, with the rest obtained from reference TRBV29-1 and TRBJ1-2, is as follows: SAVISQKPSRDICQRGTSLTIQCQVDSQVTMMFWYRQQPGQSLTLIATANQGSEATYESGFVIDKFPISRPNLTFSTLTVSNMSPEDSSIYLCSVGRDRREGYTFGSGTRLTVV.

There are a few counts of this clonotype. The gene calls are TRBV7-9 and TRBJ1-1, with D tentatively TRBD1 (6 bases). This CDR3 region has 14 residues. Deletions cut 4 bases from V and 4 bases from J, with 13 bases between. Germline CDR1 and CDR2: SEHNR and FQNEAQ (reference sequence). CDR3 DNA sequence: TGTGCCAGCAGCTCCTCCCAGGGGAGCACTGAAGCTTTCTTT. Translation gives CASSSSQGSTEAFF.

This chain joins TRBV7-3 and TRBJ2-1, with TRBD2 identical over 11 bases. The V and J ends lost 0 bases and 0 bases, in that order; junction bases with no gene match: 7. This CDR3 is 19 amino acids long. Germline CDR1 reads SGHTA; CDR2 reads FQGTGA. The CDR3 is CASSLTTSGARASYNEQFF. CDR3 bases: TGTGCCAGCAGCTTAACGACTAGCGGGGCACGAGCCTCCTACAATGAGCAGTTCTTC.

This chain links TRBV4-1 with TRBJ2-3; 8 bases line up with TRBD2. This CDR3 comprises 16 residues. The V and J ends lost 0 bases and 9 bases, in that order; junction bases with no gene match: 11. CDR1 is MGHRA and CDR2 is YSYEKL in the germline V gene. Here the CDR3 DNA reads TGCGCCAGCAGCCAAGATCCCGGGGGGGCAGTGGCAACGCAGTATTTT. Translation gives CASSQDPGGAVATQYF.

This clonotype was recorded a few times. V and J are TRBV5-1 and TRBJ1-1, with 7 bases matching TRBD1. CDR3 length: 16 amino acids. J lost 2 bases, V lost 0 bases, and 7 bases had no gene match. Germline values: CDR1 SGHRS, CDR2 YFSETQ. CDR3 sequence: CASSLVAGGPNTEAFF. CDR3 in DNA: TGCGCCAGCAGCTTGGTGGCAGGGGGGCCCAACACTGAAGCTTTCTTT.